This entry concerns a single TCR beta chain. Its recognized antigen is unknown. The sample holds no much larger clone one base away, and base qualities are not on file. The CDR3 spans 17 residues, from the cysteine through the phenylalanine. Here the CDR3 DNA is all that survives: 51 bases in frame from base 1. Trimming at the junction amounts to 0 bases on V and 0 bases on J, and the germline ends lie 10 bases apart. Per the germline V gene, SGDLS is the CDR1 and YYNGEE is the CDR2. At one collaborating source in Seattle, patients were enrolled during active infection and were followed longitudinally through the course of disease. Collaborating institutions collected whole blood in K2EDTA tubes following their own protocols. For TCRbeta analysis, collaborators shipped samples as frozen whole blood, isolated PBMCs, or DNA extracted from either of those sample types. The data belong to a study of blood T cell repertoires in COVID-19 (dated by TCRdb to 2018 to 2020). With regard to the full study: Collaborator samples came from the United States, Italy and Spain and covered acute and convalescent phases of COVID-19. A freely available public database, intended as a resource for researchers studying the immune response to SARS-CoV-2, is where the repertoires were released. The material from the prospective study consisted of cDNA or gDNA derived from T cells, B-cell-depleted T cells, or PBMCs. Samples were obtained from the ongoing ImmuneRACE study (first 160 participants) and from 950 to 1,500 subjects provided by 6 global collaborators. Where HLA class I and class II types were available, the types were taken from metadata supplied by the sample provider, not from assay-based typing. Deeply sampled blood TCRbeta repertoires from subjects exposed to, actively infected with, or recovered from COVID-19 were included in the dataset. A de-identified subject ID, COVID-19 status, age in years and sex were almost always included in the sample metadata.

General study outcomes and caveats: How much clinical and demographic metadata was included differed by source and by participant, and the metadata was provided uncurated.

The immunoSEQ Assay, a bias-controlled multiplex PCR, was used to amplify TCRbeta CDR3 regions from genomic DNA. From the authors' description of their analysis: Nucleated cell counts per sample were estimated from amplification of reference gene primers within the assay. Sequence reads were collapsed and filtered to measure the absolute abundance of every unique TCRbeta CDR3 rearrangement. For each sample, productive Simpson clonality was calculated as the square root of Simpson's diversity index across productive rearrangements. As stored in TCRdb, this immuneACCESS dataset retains in-frame rearrangements with V and J assigned. A fraction of the clones does not appear; measured against another copy, unresolved V genes explain less than half of the discrepancy, and the remainder lacks a known reason. The D gene and trimming were derived from the DNA, and the V and J assignments and clone size from that table. This sample is represented by approximately 170,000 clones; 80% to 90% of them were singletons. Roughly 2.5% of the sample comes from the top ten.

The sequenced sample consisted of peripheral blood. The clonotype comes from a woman at least 80 years old with COVID-19, enrolled during active disease. The chain was built from TRBV9 and TRBJ2-6, and the D gene may be TRBD1, 5 bases matching. The sequence in DNA is TGTGCCAGCAGCGTAGCCCCAGGGAACTCTGGGGCCAACGTCCTGACTTTC. This gives the protein CASSVAPGNSGANVLTF. The variable domain in full, with residues beyond the CDR3 obtained from the reference TRBV9 and TRBJ2-6 genes, is DSGVTQTPKHLITATGQRVTLRCSPRSGDLSVYWYQQSLDQGLQFLIQYYNGEERAKGNILERFSAQQFPDLHSELNLSSLELGDSALYFCASSVAPGNSGANVLTFGAGSRLTVL.